A selection of T cell receptor beta chains follows, all from one sample in a study of blood T cell repertoires in COVID-19. The data were produced by immunoSEQ multiplex PCR, yet TCRdb's version contains in-frame clones alone and is incomplete. The sample contains some 130,000 clones, roughly 83% of which appear only once. The material sequenced was peripheral blood. The receptors were gathered from a woman aged 45-65 years with acute or convalescent COVID-19. Each CDR3 is given with its conserved first and last residue. Each record gives: V gene, CDR3 length, CDR3 protein.

V gene: TRBV9
CDR3 length: 14
CDR3 protein: CASSAGQGAKPQHF

V gene: TRBV19
CDR3 length: 12
CDR3 protein: CASIGGDHGYTF

V gene: TRBV30
CDR3 length: 11
CDR3 protein: CAWRSVGGYTF

V gene: TRBV5-6
CDR3 length: 16
CDR3 protein: CASRDRGKGGYNEQFF

V gene: TRBV2
CDR3 length: 14
CDR3 protein: CASSEAATRAPLHF

V gene: TRBV2
CDR3 length: 15
CDR3 protein: CASSPTRGYNQPQHF

V gene: TRBV5-6
CDR3 length: 13
CDR3 protein: CASSLDRGSPLHF

V gene: TRBV9
CDR3 length: 18
CDR3 protein: CASSVAPLTSGASNEQFF

V gene: TRBV7-3
CDR3 length: 14
CDR3 protein: CASSVGQAATEAFF

V gene: TRBV6-6
CDR3 length: 16
CDR3 protein: CASSQPVGGPFNEQFF

V gene: TRBV6-5
CDR3 length: 12
CDR3 protein: CATRTGREPQHF

V gene: TRBV5-5
CDR3 length: 15
CDR3 protein: CASSGGHTNTGELFF

V gene: TRBV30
CDR3 length: 17
CDR3 protein: CAWSVRVGTGDTGELFF

V gene: TRBV7-3
CDR3 length: 16
CDR3 protein: CASSPYGDRVYNEQFF

V gene: TRBV28
CDR3 length: 14
CDR3 protein: CASSFRGGWEKLFF

V gene: TRBV6-5
CDR3 length: 11
CDR3 protein: CASSRGSAQYF

V gene: TRBV12-3/TRBV12-4
CDR3 length: 11
CDR3 protein: CASRSRTEAFF

V gene: TRBV13
CDR3 length: 16
CDR3 protein: CASSSQGLAGAYEQYF

V gene: TRBV5-5
CDR3 length: 16
CDR3 protein: CASSLKQPRLLGELFF

V gene: TRBV6-5
CDR3 length: 13
CDR3 protein: CASRDLGVQPQHF

V gene: TRBV11-2
CDR3 length: 11
CDR3 protein: CASSSGETQYF

V gene: TRBV24-1
CDR3 length: 16
CDR3 protein: CATSDLGGDGTDTQYF

V gene: TRBV19
CDR3 length: 15
CDR3 protein: CASRRTTGRADTQYF

V gene: TRBV28
CDR3 length: 16
CDR3 protein: CASSRETGGRITEAFF

V gene: TRBV30
CDR3 length: 15
CDR3 protein: CAWSVLYSGANVLTF

V gene: TRBV7-6
CDR3 length: 19
CDR3 protein: CASSLTFRTGSSYNSPLHF

V gene: TRBV5-8
CDR3 length: 16
CDR3 protein: CASSLGYSRLNTEAFF

V gene: TRBV6-5
CDR3 length: 14
CDR3 protein: CASSLQRRGTEAFF

V gene: TRBV29-1
CDR3 length: 13
CDR3 protein: CSVPRSGYNEQFF

V gene: TRBV27
CDR3 length: 17
CDR3 protein: CASSQNMPGGVYYGYTF

V gene: TRBV10-3
CDR3 length: 14
CDR3 protein: CAISDGLGASPLHF

V gene: TRBV6-1
CDR3 length: 15
CDR3 protein: CASSDLAGGTDTQYF

V gene: TRBV6-6
CDR3 length: 12
CDR3 protein: CASSTNTEKLFF

V gene: TRBV2
CDR3 length: 12
CDR3 protein: CASSLRGYEQYF

V gene: TRBV5-1
CDR3 length: 17
CDR3 protein: CASSFNVGGLEPGELFF

V gene: TRBV6-4
CDR3 length: 15
CDR3 protein: CASSARGTPSGELFF

V gene: TRBV30
CDR3 length: 15
CDR3 protein: CAWSPRVAANQPQHF

V gene: TRBV5-1
CDR3 length: 14
CDR3 protein: CASSLSRGTYEQYF

V gene: TRBV5-4
CDR3 length: 15
CDR3 protein: CASSWDTRLGTEAFF

V gene: TRBV6-4
CDR3 length: 16
CDR3 protein: CASSDSIGTGFYGYTF

V gene: TRBV18
CDR3 length: 15
CDR3 protein: CASSRGTAGNQPQHF

V gene: TRBV27
CDR3 length: 17
CDR3 protein: CASSRRQGQATNEKLFF

V gene: TRBV2
CDR3 length: 13
CDR3 protein: CASSDGNYSPLHF

V gene: TRBV11-2
CDR3 length: 15
CDR3 protein: CASSSLSWTGHGYTF

V gene: TRBV3-1/TRBV3-2
CDR3 length: 16
CDR3 protein: CASSQETSAYADTQYF

V gene: TRBV10-3
CDR3 length: 14
CDR3 protein: CAIWAGGQSYGYTF

V gene: TRBV7-2
CDR3 length: 14
CDR3 protein: CASSISGVGGELFF